The 21 T cell receptor beta chains below all came from one sample that was sequenced in a study of early T cells in non-severe SARS-CoV-2 infection. TCRdb processed the 5' RACE reads anew with MiXCR; each CDR3 protein has one entry. The profile shows over 70,000 distinct CDR3 sequences, roughly 15% of them singletons. The sequenced sample was whole blood, obtained at baseline. All receptors derive from an adult who was a healthcare worker with PCR-confirmed SARS-CoV-2 infection or an uninfected control (not recorded which).

This clonotype was seen many times. The chain has TRBV2 and TRBJ2-1, with 10 nucleotides matching TRBD2. Losses at the gene ends were 6 bases for V and 1 base for J; bases not matched to a gene: 3. CDR3 length: 15 amino acids. The germline CDR1 and CDR2 sequences are SNHLY and FYNNEI. CDR3 DNA: TGTGCCAGCAGCCTAGCGGGAGTATCCTACAATGAGCAGTTCTTC. As protein: CASSLAGVSYNEQFF.

The chain couples TRBV20-1 to TRBJ2-7, with 10 nucleotides matching TRBD2. Looked up from germline, CDR1 is DFQATT and CDR2 is SNEGSKA (reference sequence). The CDR3 sequence is 14 residues long. After removal of 1 base from V and 4 bases from J, the junction contained 4 bases not matched to a gene. The CDR3 DNA reads as TGCAGTGCTAGAGCTACTAGCGGGATGTACGAGCAGTACTTC. This encodes CSARATSGMYEQYF.

This clonotype came up many times. The J gene is TRBJ1-1, the V gene TRBV6-6; weak D call: TRBD1 (5 bases). The V end lost 4 bases, the J end lost 0 bases, and 9 bases lay between the germline ends. The germline CDR1 and CDR2 sequences are MNHNY and SVGAGI (reference sequence). This CDR3 contains 14 residues. CDR3 sequence (DNA): TGTGCCAGCAGTTTGGGACCGCTGAACACTGAAGCTTTCTTT. It codes for CASSLGPLNTEAFF.

The gene calls are TRBV4-1 and TRBJ2-6, with D possibly being TRBD1 or TRBD2 (5 bases each). The V gene lost 1 base and the J gene lost 0 bases, with 16 bases spanning the gap. The germline CDR1 and CDR2 sequences are MGHRA and YSYEKL. The CDR3 runs to 19 residues. CDR3 coding DNA: TGCGCCAGCAGCCAAGCGAGGGGCAGGGTAAACTCTGGGGCCAACGTCCTGACTTTC. As protein: CASSQARGRVNSGANVLTF.

The gene calls are TRBV7-2 and TRBJ2-1, with unresolved D. This CDR3 contains 13 residues. Trimming left V 4 bases short and J 1 base short, with 5 bases between. The germline gives CDR1 SGHTA, CDR2 FQGNSA. Here the CDR3 DNA reads TGTGCCAGCAGCTCAAATTCCTACAATGAGCAGTTCTTC. Amino acid sequence: CASSSNSYNEQFF.

This clonotype was detected many times. The V gene is TRBV24-1, the J gene TRBJ2-1; no reliable D call. The CDR3 has 13 amino acids. The germline V gene encodes CDR1 KGHDR and CDR2 SFDVKD. Trimming stripped 9 bases from V and 0 bases from J, with 8 bases between. The DNA of the CDR3 is TGTGCCACCGCAGGCGGCTCCTACAATGAGCAGTTCTTC. Translating gives CATAGGSYNEQFF.

The gene calls are TRBV7-3 and TRBJ1-1, with 7 bases that match TRBD1. This CDR3 region has 14 residues. Germline lookup yields CDR1 SGHTA and CDR2 FQGTGA. The junction had 6 bases not matched to a gene; V was cut back by 4 bases and J by 4 bases. The CDR3: CASSSDRVGTEAFF. In nucleotides, the CDR3 is TGTGCCAGCAGCTCCGACAGGGTGGGCACTGAAGCTTTCTTT.

The V call is TRBV7-3, the J call TRBJ2-2; D not resolved. The germline CDR1 and CDR2 sequences are SGHTA and FQGTGA. CDR3 size: 12 residues. V was cut by 5 bases and J by 0 bases, with 1 base left in between. As DNA, the CDR3 is TGTGCCAGCAGCCCGAACACCGGGGAGCTGTTTTTT. Its translation is CASSPNTGELFF.

V gene TRBV20-1 combines with J gene TRBJ2-1, with D perhaps matching TRBD2 (5 bases). Germline assignment: CDR1 DFQATT and CDR2 SNEGSKA (reference sequence). V dropped 5 bases and J dropped 4 bases, with 6 bases sitting between them. The CDR3 has 11 residues. CDR3 loop: CSARGYNEQFF. In DNA, the CDR3 is TGCAGTGCTCGGGGTTACAATGAGCAGTTCTTC.

This clonotype occurred a few times. V usage is TRBV29-1 and J usage is TRBJ1-2; D is ambiguous. The CDR3 loop spans 8 amino acids. Germline V CDR1 and CDR2: SQVTM, ANQGSEA. Trimming removed 3 bases from V and 7 bases from J, with 0 bases in between. The CDR3 region is CSVDGYTF. As DNA, the CDR3 is TGCAGCGTTGATGGCTACACCTTC. The full variable domain, completed using reference TRBV29-1 and TRBJ1-2, is SAVISQKPSRDICQRGTSLTIQCQVDSQVTMMFWYRQQPGQSLTLIATANQGSEATYESGFVIDKFPISRPNLTFSTLTVSNMSPEDSSIYLCSVDGYTFGSGTRLTVV.

This clonotype was counted many times. CDR3 bases: TGTGCCAGCAGACCATTCGGGGCCAACTCGAGGAATGAGCAGTTCTTC. Its protein is CASRPFGANSRNEQFF. V gene TRBV27 combines with J gene TRBJ2-1; D assignment may be TRBD1 or TRBD2 (5 bases each). The CDR3 spans 16 residues. Germline V gene data show CDR1 as MNHEY and CDR2 as SMNVEV (reference sequence). Trimming took 6 bases from V and 7 from J, leaving 22 bases between them.

This sequence joins TRBV21-1 and TRBJ2-7; TRBD1 is taken as the D call from the table, unchecked against the DNA. TRBV21-1 corresponds to a pseudogene. This CDR3 is 16 amino acids long. The CDR3 sequence: CASSKGPGQGSYEQYF. Written as DNA, the CDR3 is TGTGCCAGCAGCAAAGGACCGGGACAGGGATCCTACGAGCAGTACTTC.

The J gene is TRBJ2-6, the V gene TRBV19; no clear D gene. The germline V gene has CDR1 LNHDA and CDR2 SQIVND (reference sequence). The CDR3 contains 14 residues. V was pared by 5 bases and J by 4 bases, with 9 bases between. CDR3 sequence: CASSGLGGANVLTF. CDR3 sequence (DNA): TGTGCCAGTAGTGGCCTGGGAGGGGCCAACGTCCTGACTTTC.

The chain combines TRBV7-4 with TRBJ2-7; D unclear. The CDR3 totals 13 residues. In germline, CDR1 is SGHVT, CDR2 SQSDAQ. Trimming pared 3 bases from V and 4 bases from J, leaving 10 bases between. This chain's CDR3 is CASSFYGEYEQYF. The CDR3 nucleotides read TGTGCCAGCAGCTTTTATGGGGAATACGAGCAGTACTTC.

This clonotype was observed a handful of times. The CDR3 DNA follows: TGCGCCAGCAGTGAGGGGGACATGAACACTGAAGCTTTCTTT. This translates into CASSEGDMNTEAFF. This sequence joins TRBV10-1 and TRBJ1-1, with D possibly TRBD1 on 6 matching bases. The germline V and J ends were trimmed by 2 bases and 0 bases, with 7 bases remaining between them. The CDR3 is made up of 14 amino acids. Germline values: CDR1 WNHNN, CDR2 SYGVQD (reference sequence).

This clonotype was observed a handful of times. The chain employs TRBV7-9 and TRBJ2-7; 9 bases fit TRBD1. The CDR3 spans 14 residues. V dropped 5 bases and J dropped 6; count of bases not matched to a gene: 8. Germline assignment: CDR1 SEHNR and CDR2 FQNEAQ (reference sequence). CDR3 residues: CASSLPGQGSEQYF. CDR3 nucleotides: TGTGCCAGCAGCCTCCCGGGACAGGGATCCGAGCAGTACTTC.

This clonotype is deemed medium-sized. The chain employs TRBV5-1 and TRBJ1-1, with D unresolved. The CDR3 spans 14 residues. Trimming removed 0 bases from V and 0 bases from J, with 6 bases in between. Germline CDR1 SGHRS, CDR2 YFSETQ. This CDR3 reads CASSLEQMNTEAFF. CDR3 nucleotides: TGCGCCAGCAGCTTGGAGCAGATGAACACTGAAGCTTTCTTT.

This clonotype came up a few times. This chain connects TRBV11-2 to TRBJ2-3; TRBD2 aligns across 7 bases. CDR3 length equals 16 residues. J lost 0 bases, V lost 3 bases, and 6 bases had no gene match. Germline V gives CDR1 SGHAT, CDR2 FQNNGV. The CDR3 loop is CASSLMTSRSTDTQYF. As DNA, the CDR3 is TGTGCCAGCAGCTTGATGACTAGCAGAAGCACAGATACGCAGTATTTT. The variable domain in full, completed from reference TRBV11-2 and TRBJ2-3, reads EAGVAQSPRYKIIEKRQSVAFWCNPISGHATLYWYQQILGQGPKLLIQFQNNGVVDDSQLPKDRFSAERLKGVDSTLKIQPAKLEDSAVYLCASSLMTSRSTDTQYFGPGTRLTVL.

The chain employs TRBV9 and TRBJ2-1; 11 bases match TRBD2. This CDR3 is 18 amino acids long. CDR1 and CDR2 from the germline V gene are SGDLS and YYNGEE. V was clipped by 2 bases and J by 0 bases; unmatched bases: 7. The CDR3 DNA is TGTGCCAGCAGCGTCGGGGGACTAGCGGACGCCTCCTACAATGAGCAGTTCTTC. This encodes CASSVGGLADASYNEQFF.

This clonotype has just a few counts. The chain is built from TRBV3-1 and TRBJ2-7; D is unclear. With 1 base removed from V and 2 bases from J, the gap between germline ends came to 9 bases. There are 14 residues in the CDR3. CDR1 is LGHDT, CDR2 YNNKEL, per germline (reference sequence). The CDR3 DNA is TGTGCCAGCAGCCAAGCGGTGGGAACCTACGAGCAGTACTTC. It codes for CASSQAVGTYEQYF.

This clonotype was detected only a few times. The chain carries TRBV9 and TRBJ2-7, with TRBD1 identical over 10 bases. V lost 0 bases, J lost 5 bases, and 2 bases stayed unmatched. CDR3 length equals 14 residues. Germline V gene data show CDR1 as SGDLS and CDR2 as YYNGEE. CDR3 nucleotide sequence: TGTGCCAGCAGCGTAGTGGGGACAGGGGACGAGCAGTACTTC. Protein: CASSVVGTGDEQYF.